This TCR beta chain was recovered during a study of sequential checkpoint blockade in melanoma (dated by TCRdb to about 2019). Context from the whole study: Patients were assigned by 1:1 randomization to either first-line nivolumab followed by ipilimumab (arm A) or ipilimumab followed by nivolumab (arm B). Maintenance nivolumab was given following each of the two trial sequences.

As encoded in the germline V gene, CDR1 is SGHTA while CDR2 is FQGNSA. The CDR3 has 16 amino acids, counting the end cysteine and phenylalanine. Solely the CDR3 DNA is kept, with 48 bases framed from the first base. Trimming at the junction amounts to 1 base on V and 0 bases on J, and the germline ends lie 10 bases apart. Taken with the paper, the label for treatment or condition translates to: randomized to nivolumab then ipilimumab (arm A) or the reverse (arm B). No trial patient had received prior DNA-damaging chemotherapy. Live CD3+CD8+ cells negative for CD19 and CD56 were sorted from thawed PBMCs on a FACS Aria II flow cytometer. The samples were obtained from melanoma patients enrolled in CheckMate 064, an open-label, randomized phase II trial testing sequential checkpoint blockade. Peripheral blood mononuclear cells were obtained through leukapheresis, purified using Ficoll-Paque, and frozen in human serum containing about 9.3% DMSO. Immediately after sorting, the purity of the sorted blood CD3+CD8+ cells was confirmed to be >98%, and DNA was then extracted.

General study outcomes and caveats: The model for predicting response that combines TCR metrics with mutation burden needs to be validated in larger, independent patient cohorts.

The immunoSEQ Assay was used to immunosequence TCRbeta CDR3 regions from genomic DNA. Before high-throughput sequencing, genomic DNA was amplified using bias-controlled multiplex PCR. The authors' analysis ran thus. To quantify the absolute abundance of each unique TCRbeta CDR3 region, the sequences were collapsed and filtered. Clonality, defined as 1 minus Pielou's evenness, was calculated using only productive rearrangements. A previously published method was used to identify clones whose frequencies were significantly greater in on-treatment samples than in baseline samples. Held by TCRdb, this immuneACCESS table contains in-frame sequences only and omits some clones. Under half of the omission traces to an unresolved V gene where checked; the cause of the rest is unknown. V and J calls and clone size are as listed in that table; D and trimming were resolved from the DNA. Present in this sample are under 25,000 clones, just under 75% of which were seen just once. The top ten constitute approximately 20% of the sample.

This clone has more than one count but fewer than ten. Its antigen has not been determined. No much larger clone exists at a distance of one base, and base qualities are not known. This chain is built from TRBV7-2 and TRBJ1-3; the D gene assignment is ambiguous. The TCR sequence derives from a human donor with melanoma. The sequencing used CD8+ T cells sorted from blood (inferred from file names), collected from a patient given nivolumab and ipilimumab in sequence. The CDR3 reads CASSLVGEFSGNTIYF. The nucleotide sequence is TGTGCCAGCAGCTTAGTCGGGGAATTCTCTGGAAACACCATATATTTT.